Given below is one TCR beta chain in context. The antigen it binds to is not known. No base qualities exist here, and no much larger clone lies one base off it. These data come from a study of T cell changes during pregnancy in multiple sclerosis (dated by TCRdb to about 2019). At the level of the whole study: Changes in the T cell repertoire over the course of pregnancy were examined in this study in women with multiple sclerosis.

Reading from cysteine to phenylalanine, the CDR3 counts 14 amino acids. The DNA shown is the 42-base CDR3, in frame from base 1. V gives up 0 bases and J gives up 1 base, and the segment between their germline ends measures 6 bases. The germline V gene gives CDR1 as MGHRA and CDR2 as YSYEKL. Libraries were constructed by the immunoSEQ multiplex PCR assay. In TCRdb, the immuneACCESS table is reduced to in-frame sequences with V and J assigned. These tables do not hold every clone; where another copy was compared, an unresolved V gene accounts for under half, and the others remain unexplained. This sample has about 50,000 clones in its table, and 91% of those were observed once. Of the sample, around 9.2% is held by the ten largest clones.

Recombination connected TRBV4-1 to TRBJ1-1; a weak D assignment points to TRBD1 (6 bases agree). This clonotype was sampled from a female donor with multiple sclerosis, enrolled in a pregnancy study. The material sequenced was CD8+ T cells from peripheral blood mononuclear cells, taken after pregnancy. Here the CDR3 is given as CASSQDRGNTEAFF. In nucleotides, the sequence is TGCGCCAGCAGCCAAGACAGGGGGAACACTGAAGCTTTCTTT.